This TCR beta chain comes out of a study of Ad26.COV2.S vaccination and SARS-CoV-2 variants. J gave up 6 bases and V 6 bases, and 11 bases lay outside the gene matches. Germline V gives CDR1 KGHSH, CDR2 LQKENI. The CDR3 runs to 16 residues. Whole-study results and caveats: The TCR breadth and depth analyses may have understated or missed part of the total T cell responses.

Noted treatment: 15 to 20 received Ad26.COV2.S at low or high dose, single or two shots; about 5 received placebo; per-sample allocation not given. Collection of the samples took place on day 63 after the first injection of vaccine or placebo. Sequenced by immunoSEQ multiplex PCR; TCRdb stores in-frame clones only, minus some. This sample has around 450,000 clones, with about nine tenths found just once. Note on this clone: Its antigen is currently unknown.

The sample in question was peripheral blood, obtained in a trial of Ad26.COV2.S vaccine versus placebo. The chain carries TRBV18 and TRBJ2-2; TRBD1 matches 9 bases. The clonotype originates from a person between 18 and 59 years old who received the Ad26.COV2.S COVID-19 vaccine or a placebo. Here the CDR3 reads CASSPNRDRAAGELFF. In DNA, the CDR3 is TGTGCCAGCTCGCCCAACCGGGACAGGGCCGCCGGGGAGCTGTTTTTT.